This TCR beta chain stems from a study of blood T cell repertoires in COVID-19. Across the whole study: T cells, B-cell-depleted T cells, or PBMCs provided the cDNA or gDNA that served as material.

Followed over time, Seattle patients had been enrolled while infection was active. Clones were sequenced by immunoSEQ multiplex PCR, and TCRdb holds only the in-frame ones, with some missing. The profile shows 150,000 to 200,000 clones, roughly 87% of them singletons. The clonotype originates from a woman aged 70-85 years with COVID-19, enrolled during active disease. The sample was peripheral blood.

This chain's CDR3 is CASSEAGDYGYTF. The CDR3 DNA reads as TGTGCCAGCAGTGAAGCAGGGGACTATGGCTACACCTTC. J is TRBJ1-2 and V is TRBV6-1; D may be TRBD1 (5 bases). This CDR3 contains 13 residues. Deletions cut 0 bases from V and 3 bases from J, with 5 bases between. Looked up from germline, CDR1 is MNHNS and CDR2 is SASEGT.